These T cell receptor beta chains were read from a single sample in a study of CD8+ T cells in alopecia areata. Profiling relied on immunoSEQ multiplex PCR, and the TCRdb table lists in-frame clones only, not all of them. The sample contains some 100,000 clones, roughly 68% of which appear only once. Sequencing was done on a sample of CD4+ T cells sorted from blood. The receptors were gathered from a human donor in good health. CDR3s include the opening cysteine and the closing phenylalanine or tryptophan. The D gene is left open where the match is weak. For some rows the clone size is stated as once, few or many, or as a class when expanded; others skip it.

.	13	.	TRBV6-5	TRBJ2-5	TGTGCCAGCGGTGGGAGTCACCAAGAGACCCAGTACTTC	CASGGSHQETQYF
once	13	.	TRBV25-1	TRBJ1-5	TGTGCCAGCAGTGAAGGGTTTAATCAGCCCCAGCATTTT	CASSEGFNQPQHF
few	14	.	TRBV25-1	TRBJ2-5	TGTGCCAGCAGTGAGGAGGGGCCCGGAGAGACCCAGTACTTC	CASSEEGPGETQYF
once	15	TRBD1	TRBV7-2	TRBJ1-5	TGTGCCAGCAGCGATACAGGGGGAGGAATCATGCCCCAGCATTTT	CASSDTGGGIMPQHF
.	15	TRBD1	TRBV5-6	TRBJ1-6	TGTGCCAGCAGCTTGCGCGGCAGGGGGAATTCACCCCTCCACTTT	CASSLRGRGNSPLHF
.	14	TRBD1	TRBV5-1	TRBJ1-1	TGCGCCAGCGGGGACAGACCCATGAACACTGAAGCTTTCTTT	CASGDRPMNTEAFF
.	14	.	TRBV6-4	TRBJ1-1	TGTGCCAGCAGTAGAGACCCGGGGGGTACTGAAGCTTTCTTT	CASSRDPGGTEAFF
.	13	.	TRBV11-2	TRBJ1-2	TGTGCCAGCAGCTTAGTACAGGGATCTGGCTACACCTTC	CASSLVQGSGYTF
few	15	.	TRBV5-1	TRBJ2-5	TGCGCCAGCAGCCCCGCGGGGGCTCGGTTGGAGACCCAGTACTTC	CASSPAGARLETQYF
.	12	.	TRBV30	TRBJ2-4	TGTGCCGGGGACCTCCCGAGGAACATTCAGTACTTC	CAGDLPRNIQYF
.	12	TRBD2	TRBV29-1	TRBJ2-5	TGCAGCGCAGGCGGGGGGGGCGAGACCCAGTACTTC	CSAGGGGETQYF
once	13	TRBD2	TRBV2	TRBJ2-5	TGTGCCAGCAGTTCTAGCGGGGTAGAGACCCAGTACTTC	CASSSSGVETQYF
.	14	.	TRBV28	TRBJ2-2	TGTGCCAGCAGGACCTCAGATAACACCGGGGAGCTGTTTTTT	CASRTSDNTGELFF
.	15	.	TRBV7-9	TRBJ1-1	TGTGCCAGCAGCCGTTCCAGGGTCTTGAACACTGAAGCTTTCTTT	CASSRSRVLNTEAFF
.	13	.	TRBV25-1	TRBJ2-2	TGTGCCAGCAGTGAACCGTACACCGGGGAGCTGTTTTTT	CASSEPYTGELFF
.	19	TRBD1	TRBV5-6	TRBJ1-2	TGTGCCAGCAGCTTGGCCACAGGGGGCGCAAATAGGGTAGACTATGGCTACACCTTC	CASSLATGGANRVDYGYTF
.	13	.	TRBV29-1	TRBJ1-2	TGCAGCGTTGGTATGGGGCTTGACTATGGCTACACCTTC	CSVGMGLDYGYTF
few	16	.	TRBV4-1	TRBJ1-5	TGCGCCAGCAGCCAAGATAGGCCAGTCCAACAGGGGCCCCAGCATTTT	CASSQDRPVQQGPQHF
.	12	TRBD1	TRBV27	TRBJ1-2	TGTGCCAGCAGGGACAGGGGGAGAGGCTACACCTTC	CASRDRGRGYTF
.	12	.	TRBV10-2	TRBJ1-2	TGCGCCAGCATGACGGACAGCTATGGCTACACCTTC	CASMTDSYGYTF
.	16	.	TRBV5-6	TRBJ2-6	TGTGCCAGCAGCTTTGCCGCGGGGTCTGGGGCCAACGTCCTGACTTTC	CASSFAAGSGANVLTF